Below are 5 T cell receptor beta chains sequenced from a single sample in a study of CD8+ T cells in alopecia areata. Sequencing relied on a cDNA template that was reverse transcribed from extracted RNA. Sequencing used immunoSEQ multiplex PCR; TCRdb keeps in-frame clones, though not all of them. This repertoire shows 100,000 to 120,000 clones, 56% found once; its top ten account for approximately 3.6%. Documented treatment: oral pan-JAK inhibitor, 5-10 mg twice daily. Specimen: CD4+ T cells sorted from blood, collected at week 24, from a patient treated with tofacitinib. Every receptor here comes from a human donor with alopecia areata.

The chain is built from TRBV5-1 and TRBJ2-5; possibly TRBD1 for D (6 bases). Trimming took off 0 bases at V and 1 base at J, with 7 bases between the two ends. The CDR3 has 14 residues. The germline CDR1 and CDR2 sequences are SGHRS and YFSETQ. DNA for the CDR3: TGCGCCAGCAGCTTGGGGGGGCCCCAAGAGACCCAGTACTTC. Translating it yields CASSLGGPQETQYF.

The gene calls are TRBV18 and TRBJ2-5; D is possibly TRBD1 (5 bases). This CDR3 region has 15 residues. CDR1 KGHSH and CDR2 LQKENI come from the germline V gene. Trimming shortened V by 0 bases and J by 5 bases, and 13 bases separated the two germline ends. The CDR3: CASSPPSQGRETQYF. The CDR3 DNA reads as TGTGCCAGCTCACCACCGTCCCAGGGTCGGGAGACCCAGTACTTC.

The sample holds one count of this clone. The genes are TRBV19 and TRBJ2-2; TRBD1 agrees at 7 bases. Trimming at V came to 4 bases and at J to 2 bases, leaving 4 bases not matched to a gene. Germline V gene lookup returns CDR1 LNHDA and CDR2 SQIVND (reference sequence). The CDR3 is made up of 15 amino acids. Written as DNA, the CDR3 is TGTGCCAGTAGTAGACAGGGTCCAAACACCGGGGAGCTGTTTTTT. The encoded protein is CASSRQGPNTGELFF.

The gene calls are TRBV4-1 and TRBJ1-4, with 9 positions matching TRBD1. The CDR3 has 15 amino acids. J gave up 5 bases and V 4 bases, and 5 bases lay outside the gene matches. The germline gives CDR1 MGHRA, CDR2 YSYEKL. The CDR3 region has the DNA TGCGCCAGCAGCCGAGCCGGGACAGGGAATGAAAAACTGTTTTTT. This translates into CASSRAGTGNEKLFF.

The chain employs TRBV29-1 and TRBJ1-1; D is ambiguous. The CDR3 runs 13 residues. The germline V gene encodes CDR1 SQVTM and CDR2 ANQGSEA. V was trimmed by 6 bases and J by 0 bases, leaving 11 bases between them. The DNA of the CDR3 is TGCAGCGTGCGGCGTGGGGTGAACACTGAAGCTTTCTTT. It is translated as CSVRRGVNTEAFF.